The 26 T cell receptor beta chains reported below all come from one sample, sequenced in a study of response to subunit inactivated influenza vaccine. MiXCR, run by TCRdb on the RT-PCR reads, gives a single entry per CDR3 protein. Altogether about 540,000 distinct CDR3 sequences are present, 20% to 25% being singletons, with the ten largest covering 2.5% to 3.5%. The same data also contributed to another study, on T cells expressing NK-cell markers. Turning to that study: Researchers built TCR beta cDNA using 5'RACE template switching with UMIs.

The sequencing here drew on CD4+ T cells sorted from PBMCs, taken about 12 days after vaccination. The origin of the receptors is a man aged 45-60 years who received an inactivated influenza vaccine.

The gene calls are TRBV5-1 and TRBJ1-1, with TRBD1 as a possible D gene (5 bases). This CDR3 region has 17 residues. Trimming removed 0 bases at V and 4 bases at J, with 19 bases between. Germline V gene lookup returns CDR1 SGHRS and CDR2 YFSETQ. The CDR3 is CASSLEHSAGRVTEAFF. As DNA, the CDR3 is TGCGCCAGCAGCTTGGAGCATTCGGCAGGGCGGGTCACTGAAGCTTTCTTT.

This clonotype was recorded a few times. The rearrangement joins TRBV30 to TRBJ2-5; D gene ambiguous. The CDR3 length is 11 residues. The germline V and J ends were trimmed by 6 bases and 6 bases, with 11 bases remaining between them. CDR1 GTSNPN and CDR2 SVGIG come from the germline V gene (reference sequence). Here the CDR3 DNA reads TGTGCCTGCCTAGGTGGAAAGACCCAGTACTTC. It codes for CACLGGKTQYF.

This chain joins TRBV10-3 and TRBJ2-7; no firm D call. The CDR3 is 12 amino acids. Germline values: CDR1 ENHRY, CDR2 SYGVKD. The V and J ends lost 6 bases and 1 base respectively, with 7 bases between them. The chain's CDR3 is CAIRSRSYEQYF. Written as DNA, the CDR3 is TGTGCCATCAGATCCCGATCCTACGAGCAGTACTTC.

The rearrangement uses TRBV4-1 and TRBJ1-1; D is unclear. The CDR3 sequence is 16 residues long. The germline gives CDR1 MGHRA, CDR2 YSYEKL. V lost 1 base and J lost 0, with 12 bases in between. CDR3 sequence: CASSQGWRLLNTEAFF. The CDR3 nucleotides read TGCGCCAGCAGCCAAGGATGGCGGCTGCTGAACACTGAAGCTTTCTTT.

This chain uses TRBV29-1 with TRBJ2-5; D not resolved. This CDR3 has 14 amino acids. Trimming left V 2 bases short and J 5 bases short, with 15 bases between. Germline CDR1 is SQVTM and CDR2 is ANQGSEA. The CDR3 sequence: CSVESGVVHETQYF. CDR3 sequence (DNA): TGCAGCGTTGAATCAGGAGTTGTACATGAGACCCAGTACTTC.

This clonotype was observed many times. V and J are TRBV12-3 or TRBV12-4 and TRBJ1-3; D not certain. This CDR3 has 14 residues. Trimming cost V 3 bases and J 1 base, with 7 bases left between them. The CDR3 nucleotides are TGTGCCAGCAGTTTTAGTTCTTCTGGAAACACCATATATTTT. It specifies CASSFSSSGNTIYF.

The rearrangement joins TRBV7-9 to TRBJ2-1; perhaps D is TRBD1 or TRBD2 (6 bases each). Germline lookup yields CDR1 SEHNR and CDR2 FQNEAQ (reference sequence). The CDR3 contains 15 residues. The V end lost 4 bases, the J end lost 7 bases, and 17 bases lay between the germline ends. The CDR3 protein is CASSSRDTQENEQFF. In DNA form, the CDR3 reads TGTGCCAGCAGCTCGCGGGACACACAGGAGAATGAGCAGTTCTTC.

There are many counts of this clonotype. The rearrangement joins TRBV3-1 to TRBJ2-1; possible D gene TRBD2, 7 bases. Germline values: CDR1 LGHDT, CDR2 YNNKEL (reference sequence). This CDR3 has 15 amino acids. The V end lost 3 bases, the J end lost 10 bases, and 19 bases lay between the germline ends. CDR3 region: CASSQGGRAFGEQFF. The CDR3 nucleotides read TGTGCCAGCAGCCAGGGGGGGCGAGCCTTCGGGGAGCAGTTCTTC.

This clonotype has a handful of counts. CDR3 amino acids: CASSLFQDNEQFF. The CDR3 DNA is TGTGCCAGCAGCTTATTTCAGGACAATGAGCAGTTCTTC. The rearrangement uses TRBV11-2 and TRBJ2-1; D unresolved. Germline lookup yields CDR1 SGHAT and CDR2 FQNNGV. The CDR3 totals 13 residues. Trimming cost V 2 bases and J 5 bases, with 7 bases left between them.

V gene TRBV6-2 or TRBV6-3 combines with J gene TRBJ2-7; 12 bases match TRBD1. Trimming took 6 bases from V and 5 from J; bases not matched to a gene: 11. CDR3 length equals 16 residues. The germline gives CDR1 MNHEY, CDR2 SVGEGT. The CDR3 nucleotides read TGTGCCAGCAGAGAACGAGGGACAGGGGGCTTCAACGAGCAGTACTTC. Its translation is CASRERGTGGFNEQYF.

The chain joins TRBV19 to TRBJ1-1, with 10 bases identical to TRBD1. This CDR3 is 12 amino acids long. The J segment lost 5 bases and the V segment lost 8 bases, leaving 2 bases of the junction unmatched. Germline lookup yields CDR1 LNHDA and CDR2 SQIVND (reference sequence). CDR3 sequence reads: CASLDRGTEAFF. The CDR3 DNA is TGTGCCAGTCTGGACAGGGGGACTGAAGCTTTCTTT. Based on the CDR3 plus reference TRBV19 and TRBJ1-1, the full variable domain is DGGITQSPKYLFRKEGQNVTLSCEQNLNHDAMYWYRQDPGQGLRLIYYSQIVNDFQKGDIAEGYSVSREKKESFPLTVTSAQKNPTAFYLCASLDRGTEAFFGQGTRLTVV.

This chain links TRBV11-2 with TRBJ2-1, with 10 bases that match TRBD1. The CDR3 extends over 17 amino acids. The germline CDR1 and CDR2 sequences are SGHAT and FQNNGV. Unmatched junction bases numbered 8, after V lost 5 bases and J lost 1 base. The CDR3 here is CASSPTRQGASYNEQFF. CDR3 DNA: TGTGCCAGCAGCCCTACCAGACAGGGGGCTTCCTACAATGAGCAGTTCTTC.

The chain has TRBV20-1 and TRBJ2-5; TRBD2 agrees at 16 bases. The J segment lost 0 bases and the V segment lost 6 bases, leaving 10 bases of the junction unmatched. CDR1 and CDR2 from the germline V gene are DFQATT and SNEGSKA (reference sequence). This CDR3 comprises 18 residues. CDR3 region: CSAEGLAGGKLYQETQYF. CDR3 sequence (DNA): TGCAGTGCCGAGGGACTAGCGGGAGGGAAGCTGTACCAAGAGACCCAGTACTTC.

The gene calls are TRBV7-2 and TRBJ2-5, with D perhaps matching TRBD1 or TRBD2 (5 bases each). CDR1 and CDR2 (germline): SGHTA, FQGNSA. The CDR3 totals 14 residues. V dropped 5 bases and J dropped 5 bases, with 15 bases sitting between them. CDR3 residues: CASSQGGFWETQYF. The CDR3 DNA sequence: TGTGCCAGCAGCCAGGGCGGGTTTTGGGAGACCCAGTACTTC. Full variable domain (remainder filled in from reference TRBV7-2 and TRBJ2-5): GAGVSQSPSNKVTEKGKDVELRCDPISGHTALYWYRQSLGQGLEFLIYFQGNSAPDKSGLPSDRFSAERTGGSVSTLTIQRTQQEDSAVYLCASSQGGFWETQYFGPGTRLLVL.

This clonotype has a handful of counts. V and J are TRBV20-1 and TRBJ1-5, with a weak D call TRBD1 (5 bases). Trimming left V 3 bases short and J 6 bases short, with 15 bases between. Germline V CDR1 and CDR2: DFQATT, SNEGSKA (reference sequence). The CDR3 is made up of 14 amino acids. This CDR3 reads CSASRGGAGQPQHF. The CDR3 DNA is TGCAGTGCTAGTAGGGGCGGAGCAGGTCAGCCCCAGCATTTT.

The chain carries TRBV19 and TRBJ2-2; no clear D gene. The V end lost 1 base, the J end lost 1 base, and 4 bases lay between the germline ends. The germline V gene has CDR1 LNHDA and CDR2 SQIVND (reference sequence). The CDR3 runs to 14 residues. This chain's CDR3 is CASSIGRNTGELFF. CDR3 nucleotides: TGTGCCAGTAGTATAGGTCGGAACACCGGGGAGCTGTTTTTT.

This clonotype has just a few counts. The gene calls are TRBV6-2 or TRBV6-3 and TRBJ2-7; D is possibly TRBD1 (5 bases). This CDR3 comprises 16 residues. From germline, CDR1 is MNHEY and CDR2 SVGEGT. V was pared by 1 base and J by 0 bases, with 13 bases between. The CDR3 loop is CASSYFPTDPSYEQYF. The CDR3 DNA follows: TGTGCCAGCAGTTACTTCCCGACAGATCCCTCCTACGAGCAGTACTTC.

There are a few counts of this clonotype. The V and J genes are TRBV4-1 and TRBJ1-4; D remains ambiguous. Trimming took 1 base from V and 3 from J, leaving 15 bases between them. Germline-derived CDR1 and CDR2 are MGHRA and YSYEKL. This CDR3 comprises 17 residues. The CDR3 loop is CASSQAPTMSANEKLFF. The CDR3 nucleotides read TGCGCCAGCAGCCAAGCCCCCACCATGTCGGCTAATGAAAAACTGTTTTTT.

This chain uses TRBV29-1 with TRBJ2-5, with D possibly matching TRBD1 (7 bases). Germline V gene sequence: CDR1 SQVTM, CDR2 ANQGSEA. Trimming removed 4 bases from V and 5 bases from J, with 11 bases in between. The CDR3 is 12 residues long. The CDR3 here is CSVGSGGETQYF. The CDR3 DNA follows: TGCAGCGTTGGATCAGGGGGGGAGACCCAGTACTTC.

The chain has TRBV20-1 and TRBJ2-5; TRBD1 might be the D (6 bases). The CDR3 sequence is 14 residues long. Deletions cut 5 bases from V and 2 bases from J, with 15 bases between. CDR1 is DFQATT, CDR2 SNEGSKA, per germline (reference sequence). CDR3 loop: CSAPSGTLQETQYF. CDR3 coding DNA: TGCAGTGCTCCCTCCGGGACACTTCAAGAGACCCAGTACTTC.

This clonotype was seen a handful of times. The CDR3 protein is CATSRGGQASTGELFF. The DNA of the CDR3 is TGTGCCACCAGCAGAGGGGGGCAGGCAAGCACCGGGGAGCTGTTTTTT. The chain uses TRBV15 and TRBJ2-2, with D maybe TRBD1 (6 bases). Per germline, CDR1 LNHNV and CDR2 YYDKDF (reference sequence). Trimming pared 1 base from V and 4 bases from J, leaving 13 bases between. The CDR3 loop spans 16 amino acids. Supplemented by reference TRBV15 and TRBJ2-2, the full variable domain reads DAMVIQNPRYQVTQFGKPVTLSCSQTLNHNVMYWYQQKSSQAPKLLFHYYDKDFNNEADTPDNFQSRRPNTSFCFLDIRSPGLGDTAMYLCATSRGGQASTGELFFGEGSRLTVL.

V gene TRBV4-2 combines with J gene TRBJ1-1, with TRBD1 as a possible D gene (5 bases). This CDR3 comprises 14 residues. Per the germline V gene, CDR1 is LGHNA and CDR2 is YNFKEQ. V lost 2 bases to trimming and J lost 4 bases, with 11 bases between them. The CDR3 spells CASSQKHGATEAFF. DNA for the CDR3: TGTGCCAGCAGCCAAAAACATGGGGCCACTGAAGCTTTCTTT.

The chain joins TRBV28 to TRBJ2-3, with TRBD2 identical over 8 bases. With 6 bases clipped from V and 6 bases from J, the junction kept 14 bases outside the gene matches. CDR3 length: 16 amino acids. Germline CDR1 is MDHEN and CDR2 is SYDVKM. The CDR3 here is CASSSSGAGVLDTQYF. DNA for the CDR3: TGTGCCAGCAGCTCTTCAGGAGCGGGAGTACTGGATACGCAGTATTTT.

The chain has TRBV25-1 and TRBJ1-2, with a possible D match to TRBD1 (5 bases). Germline-derived CDR1 and CDR2 are MGHDK and SYGVNS. This CDR3 has 15 residues. V lost 2 bases and J 3 bases, leaving 13 bases between the germline ends. The CDR3 reads CASSEPGTGDYGYTF. CDR3 sequence (DNA): TGTGCCAGCAGTGAACCCGGGACGGGGGACTATGGCTACACCTTC.

This clonotype was seen at least ten times. The CDR3 DNA is TGTGCCAGCAGCTTAGGATCGACAGGACGATGGCATTCACCCCTCCACTTT. Protein: CASSLGSTGRWHSPLHF. The chain uses TRBV7-2 and TRBJ1-6, with D perhaps matching TRBD1 (6 bases). The CDR3 is 17 residues long. The germline CDR1 and CDR2 sequences are SGHTA and FQGNSA. V gave up 1 base and J gave up 8 bases, with 18 bases separating them. Full variable domain (rest looked up from reference TRBV7-2 and TRBJ1-6): GAGVSQSPSNKVTEKGKDVELRCDPISGHTALYWYRQSLGQGLEFLIYFQGNSAPDKSGLPSDRFSAERTGGSVSTLTIQRTQQEDSAVYLCASSLGSTGRWHSPLHFGNGTRLTVT.

This chain joins TRBV6-1 and TRBJ2-5; TRBD1 agrees at 11 bases. Germline V gives CDR1 MNHNS, CDR2 SASEGT. This CDR3 comprises 14 residues. CDR3 loop: CFGYGQGASQTQYF. Written as DNA, the CDR3 is TGTTTCGGTTACGGACAGGGGGCGTCCCAGACCCAGTACTTC.